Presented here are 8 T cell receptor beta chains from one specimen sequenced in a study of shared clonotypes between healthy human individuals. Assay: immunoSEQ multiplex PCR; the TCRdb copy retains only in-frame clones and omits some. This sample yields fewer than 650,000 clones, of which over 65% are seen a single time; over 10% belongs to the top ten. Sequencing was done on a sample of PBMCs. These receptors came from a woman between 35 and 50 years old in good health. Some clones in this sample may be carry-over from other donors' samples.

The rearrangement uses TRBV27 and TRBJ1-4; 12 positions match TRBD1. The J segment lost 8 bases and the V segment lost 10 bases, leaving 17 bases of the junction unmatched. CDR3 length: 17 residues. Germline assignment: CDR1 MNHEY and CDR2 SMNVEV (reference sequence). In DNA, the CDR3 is TGTGCCACAGCCGGCCGTCCGGGACAGGGGGCTATAGAAAAACTGTTTTTT. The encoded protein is CATAGRPGQGAIEKLFF.

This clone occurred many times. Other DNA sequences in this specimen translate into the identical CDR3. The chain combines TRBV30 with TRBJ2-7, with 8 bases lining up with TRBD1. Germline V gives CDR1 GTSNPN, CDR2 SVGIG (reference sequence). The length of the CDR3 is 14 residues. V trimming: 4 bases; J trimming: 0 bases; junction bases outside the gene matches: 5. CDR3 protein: CAWNPDRGSYEQYF. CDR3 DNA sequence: TGTGCCTGGAACCCCGACAGGGGCTCCTACGAGCAGTACTTC.

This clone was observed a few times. CDR3 sequence (DNA): TGTGCCAGCAGTGTCGGGCAGAGCTATAGCAATCAGCCCCAGCATTTT. It encodes CASSVGQSYSNQPQHF. The chain combines TRBV2 with TRBJ1-5; the D is unclear. The CDR3 length is 16 residues. In germline, CDR1 is SNHLY, CDR2 FYNNEI. Trimming left V 4 bases short and J 0 bases short, with 13 bases between.

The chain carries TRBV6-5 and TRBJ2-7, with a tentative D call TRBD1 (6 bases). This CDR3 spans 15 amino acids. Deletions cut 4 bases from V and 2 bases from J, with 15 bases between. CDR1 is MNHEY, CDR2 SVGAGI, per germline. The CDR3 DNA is TGTGCCAGCAGTTCCCAAATGACAGGAACCTACGAGCAGTACTTC. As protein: CASSSQMTGTYEQYF.

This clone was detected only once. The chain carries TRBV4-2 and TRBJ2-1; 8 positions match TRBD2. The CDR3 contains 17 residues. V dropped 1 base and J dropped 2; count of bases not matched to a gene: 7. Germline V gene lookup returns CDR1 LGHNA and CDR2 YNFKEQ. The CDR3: CASSQVVELAAYNEQFF. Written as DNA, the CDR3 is TGTGCCAGCAGCCAAGTGGTCGAACTAGCGGCCTACAATGAGCAGTTCTTC.

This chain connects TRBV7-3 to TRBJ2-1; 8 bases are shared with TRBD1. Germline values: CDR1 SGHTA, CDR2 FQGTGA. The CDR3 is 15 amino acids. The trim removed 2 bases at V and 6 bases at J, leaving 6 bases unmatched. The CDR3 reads CASSLQGASVNEQFF. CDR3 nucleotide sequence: TGTGCCAGCAGCTTACAGGGGGCGTCCGTCAATGAGCAGTTCTTC.

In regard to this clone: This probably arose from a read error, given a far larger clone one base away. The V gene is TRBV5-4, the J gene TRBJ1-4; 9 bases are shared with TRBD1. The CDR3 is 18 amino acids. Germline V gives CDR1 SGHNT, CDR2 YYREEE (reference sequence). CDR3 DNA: TGTGCCAGCAGCGCAGGGACAGGGCATTTTGCAACTAATGAAAAACTGCTTTTT. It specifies CASSAGTGHFATNEKLLF. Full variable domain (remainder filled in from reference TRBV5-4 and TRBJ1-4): ETGVTQSPTHLIKTRGQQVTLRCSSQSGHNTVSWYQQALGQGPQFIFQYYREEENGRGNFPPRFSGLQFPNYSSELNVNALELDDSALYLCASSAGTGHFATNEKLLFGSGTQLSVL.

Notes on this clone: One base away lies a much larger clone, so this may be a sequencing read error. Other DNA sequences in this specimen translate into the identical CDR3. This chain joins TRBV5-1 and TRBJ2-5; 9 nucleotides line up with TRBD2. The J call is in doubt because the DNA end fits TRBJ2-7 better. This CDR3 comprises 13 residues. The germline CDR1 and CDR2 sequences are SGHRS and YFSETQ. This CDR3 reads CASRGTSLDEQYF. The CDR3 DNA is TGCGCCAGCAGGGGGACTAGCCTTGACGAGCAGTACTTC.